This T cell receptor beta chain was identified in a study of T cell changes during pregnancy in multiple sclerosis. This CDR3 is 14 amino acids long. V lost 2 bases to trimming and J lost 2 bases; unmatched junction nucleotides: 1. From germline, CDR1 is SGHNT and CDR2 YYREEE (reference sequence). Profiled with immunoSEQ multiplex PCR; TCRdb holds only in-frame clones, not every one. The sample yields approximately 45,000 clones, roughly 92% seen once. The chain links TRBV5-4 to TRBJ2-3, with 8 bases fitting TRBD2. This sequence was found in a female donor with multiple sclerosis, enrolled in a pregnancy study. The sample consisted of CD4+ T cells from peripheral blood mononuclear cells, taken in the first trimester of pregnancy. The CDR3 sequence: CASSFSGTTDTQYF. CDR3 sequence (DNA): TGTGCCAGCAGCTTTAGCGGGACCACAGATACGCAGTATTTT.